This TCR beta chain was sequenced during a study of T cell clonality in common variable immunodeficiency. Regarding the study as a whole: TCRbeta clonality was increased in CVID versus healthy controls.

The table came from immunoSEQ multiplex PCR; TCRdb's copy has only in-frame clones and leaves some out. This sample has tens of thousands of clones, each found more than once. This clone was counted at least ten times. Antigen specificity is unknown. The CDR3 is cut off 3 residues early in the read; its end comes from the germline J gene. Each donor provided about 4.5 to 9 ml of heparinized whole blood. CDR3 length: 14 amino acids. Germline V lookup: CDR1 DFQATT, CDR2 SNEGSKA (reference sequence). Source material: peripheral blood mononuclear cells. This TCR derives from a person aged 18 to 75 in good health. The rearrangement uses TRBV20-1 and TRBJ1-5; a weak D match, TRBD1 (5 bases). The CDR3 DNA, read in part, is TGCAGTGCCACCTCCATGGGGCCCGCCGATCCC. This codes for CSATSMGPADP. The whole CDR3 protein reads CSATSMGPADPQHF.